This T cell receptor (beta chain) comes out of a study of T-cell memory formation after mild COVID-19. This clonotype turned up a few times. Constant-segment-primed 5'RACE gave TCR alpha and TCR beta cDNA libraries with sample barcodes and UMIs. Via MiXCR, TCRdb re-called the 5' RACE reads, giving one row per CDR3 protein. The table shows around 340,000 distinct CDR3 sequences, with around a sixth occurring only once. Looked up from germline, CDR1 is ENHRY and CDR2 is SYGVKD. This CDR3 has 15 residues. J gave up 1 base and V 3 bases, and 5 bases lay outside the gene matches. The receptor was isolated from a man aged 18 to 30 who had mild COVID-19 (a few samples of this study predate the infection). Cell type and time point are not known. Sequencing input: PBMCs or a T cell subset sorted from them (not recorded which). The chain links TRBV10-3 to TRBJ1-2, with 7 bases that match TRBD1. The CDR3 sequence is CAISERGQSNYGYTF. Written as DNA, the CDR3 is TGTGCCATCAGTGAAAGGGGGCAGAGTAACTATGGCTACACCTTC.